This entry lists 18 T cell receptor beta chains sequenced from one sample in a study of cytomegalovirus exposure and HLA in healthy donors. The PCR used 60 Vbeta and 13 Jbeta primers. TCRdb's table, derived via immunoSEQ multiplex PCR, lists solely in-frame clones and lacks some. The sample has about 120,000 clones, 81% seen once. Sequencing was carried out using PBMCs. All receptors come from a man aged 18 to 35 in good health and CMV-seropositive.

J is TRBJ2-6 and V is TRBV5-1; 11 nucleotides align to TRBD1. Germline trimming cut 3 bases from V and 0 bases from J; bases unmatched to any gene: 8. From germline, CDR1 is SGHRS and CDR2 YFSETQ. The CDR3 length is 19 residues. In DNA form, the CDR3 reads TGCGCCAGCAGCTCGGACGGAGGGACAGGGGGCTCTGGGGCCAACGTCCTGACTTTC. Protein sequence: CASSSDGGTGGSGANVLTF.

This clone has a handful of counts. V and J are TRBV9 and TRBJ2-3; perhaps TRBD2 as D (6 bases). The V gene's germline CDR1 is SGDLS and CDR2 YYNGEE. The length of the CDR3 is 14 residues. V was trimmed by 2 bases and J by 2 bases, leaving 9 bases between them. For the CDR3, the DNA is TGTGCCAGCAGCGTGGGGAGGCACACAGATACGCAGTATTTT. Translation: CASSVGRHTDTQYF.

The gene calls are TRBV2 and TRBJ1-2; the match to TRBD1 covers 9 bases. CDR3 length equals 16 residues. J was trimmed by 4 bases and V by 2 bases; bases with no gene match: 8. In germline, CDR1 is SNHLY, CDR2 FYNNEI. In DNA form, the CDR3 reads TGTGCCAGCAGTGAAAGTGTGGGGACAGGGCGCTATGGCTACACCTTC. Residues: CASSESVGTGRYGYTF.

This clone was observed once. V and J are TRBV4-3 and TRBJ2-7, with 14 bases identical to TRBD2. Looked up from germline, CDR1 is LGHNA and CDR2 is YSLEER. The CDR3 consists of 15 residues. The J segment lost 3 bases and the V segment lost 6 bases, leaving 4 bases of the junction unmatched. In DNA form, the CDR3 reads TGCGCCAGCAGAGAGGGACTAGCGGGGGTCTACGAGCAGTACTTC. Its protein product is CASREGLAGVYEQYF.

The J gene is TRBJ2-2, the V gene TRBV5-1; D is perhaps TRBD1 (5 bases). Germline V CDR1 and CDR2: SGHRS, YFSETQ. V was cut by 4 bases and J by 1 base, with 11 bases left in between. The CDR3 contains 15 residues. Written as DNA, the CDR3 is TGCGCCAGCAGCCGTACCACAGGGAACACCGGGGAGCTGTTTTTT. It codes for CASSRTTGNTGELFF.

V gene TRBV6-6 combines with J gene TRBJ2-7, with 7 positions matching TRBD1. The CDR3 covers 16 residues. Germline CDR1 reads MNHNY; CDR2 reads SVGAGI (reference sequence). V lost 2 bases, J lost 2 bases, and 9 bases stayed unmatched. The CDR3 DNA sequence: TGTGCCAGCAGTTACACGTCGGGACAGCTGACCTACGAGCAGTACTTC. Translated: CASSYTSGQLTYEQYF.

The rearrangement uses TRBV5-1 and TRBJ2-3, with D perhaps matching TRBD1 (5 bases). Trimming took off 3 bases at V and 7 bases at J, with 15 bases between the two ends. In germline, CDR1 is SGHRS, CDR2 YFSETQ. The CDR3 covers 14 residues. The CDR3 DNA reads TGCGCCAGCAGCTCAAACAGGCCTCCCAATACGCAGTATTTT. It translates to CASSSNRPPNTQYF.

The DNA for the CDR3 is TGTGCCAGCAGTACAGGGACAAACTACGAGCAGTACTTC. Translated, it gives CASSTGTNYEQYF. The chain is built from TRBV6-6 and TRBJ2-7; tentative D call: TRBD1 (6 bases). Trimming took off 5 bases at V and 3 bases at J, with 11 bases between the two ends. The germline V gene has CDR1 MNHNY and CDR2 SVGAGI (reference sequence). This CDR3 region has 13 residues.

The chain uses TRBV9 and TRBJ2-7; 8 bases line up with TRBD1. The germline CDR1 and CDR2 sequences are SGDLS and YYNGEE. J gave up 4 bases and V 4 bases, and 4 bases lay outside the gene matches. This CDR3 region has 13 residues. CDR3 nucleotide sequence: TGTGCCAGCAGCTACGGACAGGGATACGAGCAGTACTTC. It encodes CASSYGQGYEQYF. Filled out from reference TRBV9 and TRBJ2-7, the complete variable domain reads DSGVTQTPKHLITATGQRVTLRCSPRSGDLSVYWYQQSLDQGLQFLIQYYNGEERAKGNILERFSAQQFPDLHSELNLSSLELGDSALYFCASSYGQGYEQYFGPGTRLTVT.

This clone was seen more than once but under ten times. The chain joins TRBV4-1 to TRBJ1-1; tentative D call: TRBD1 (6 bases). From germline, CDR1 is MGHRA and CDR2 YSYEKL. This CDR3 comprises 14 residues. V lost 1 base and J lost 4, with 10 bases in between. The CDR3 bases are TGCGCCAGCAGCCAAGGGGTCAGGGGCACTGAAGCTTTCTTT. Residues: CASSQGVRGTEAFF.

Concerning this clone itself: The same CDR3 is also encoded by other DNA sequences in this sample. The chain combines TRBV4-2 with TRBJ1-2, with unresolved D. Germline CDR1 reads LGHNA; CDR2 reads YNFKEQ. With 0 bases removed from V and 3 bases from J, the gap between germline ends came to 5 bases. The CDR3 runs 13 residues. The CDR3 DNA reads as TGTGCCAGCAGCCAAGATCGGGACTATGGCTACACCTTC. Translating gives CASSQDRDYGYTF.

The V call is TRBV7-6, the J call TRBJ2-5; TRBD2 might be the D (6 bases). The end of the DNA aligns better with TRBJ2-7, so the J call may be wrong. Looked up from germline, CDR1 is SGHVS and CDR2 is FNYEAQ. This CDR3 has 15 residues. DNA of the CDR3: TGTGCCAGCAGCCCCCTCGGGGGACGGAGGTACGAGCAGTACTTC. Its protein is CASSPLGGRRYEQYF.

V and J are TRBV2 and TRBJ2-5; 7 bases are a match to TRBD1. The V gene end was trimmed by 10 bases and the J gene end by 13 bases; junction bases not matched to a gene: 12. CDR1 and CDR2 from the germline V gene are SNHLY and FYNNEI. The CDR3 extends over 11 amino acids. The CDR3 DNA reads as TGTGCCATCACGACCGGGACAGCTTCGTACTTC. Translated, it gives CAITTGTASYF. Filled out from reference TRBV2 and TRBJ2-5, the complete variable domain reads EPEVTQTPSHQVTQMGQEVILRCVPISNHLYFYWYRQILGQKVEFLVSFYNNEISEKSEIFDDQFSVERPDGSNFTLKIRSTKLEDSAMYFCAITTGTASYFGPGTRLLVL.

The genes are TRBV2 and TRBJ1-1; D remains ambiguous. The germline V gene has CDR1 SNHLY and CDR2 FYNNEI. V was cut by 7 bases and J by 1 base, with 13 bases left in between. The CDR3 contains 14 residues. CDR3 residues: CASKVTGQNTEAFF. CDR3 bases: TGTGCCAGCAAGGTTACTGGGCAGAACACTGAAGCTTTCTTT.

V gene TRBV5-1 combines with J gene TRBJ2-3; 10 positions agree with TRBD2. The CDR3 loop spans 17 amino acids. Germline CDR1 and CDR2: SGHRS and YFSETQ. V shed 2 bases, J shed 4 bases, and the junction held 10 bases outside the gene matches. CDR3 DNA: TGCGCCAGCAGCTTAACCGGGACTAGCGTTTCCTCAGATACGCAGTATTTT. Translated, it gives CASSLTGTSVSSDTQYF.

V gene TRBV7-2 combines with J gene TRBJ1-2; D might be TRBD1 (6 bases). Trimming left V 4 bases short and J 7 bases short, with 10 bases between. The CDR3 is made up of 12 amino acids. Germline CDR1 is SGHTA and CDR2 is FQGNSA. CDR3 bases: TGTGCCAGCAGCTGGGGGGGGGCTGGCTACACCTTC. Encoded protein: CASSWGGAGYTF. Supplemented by reference TRBV7-2 and TRBJ1-2, the full variable domain reads GAGVSQSPSNKVTEKGKDVELRCDPISGHTALYWYRQSLGQGLEFLIYFQGNSAPDKSGLPSDRFSAERTGGSVSTLTIQRTQQEDSAVYLCASSWGGAGYTFGSGTRLTVV.

The chain links TRBV7-9 to TRBJ1-1; 7 bases map to TRBD1. The V gene's germline CDR1 is SEHNR and CDR2 FQNEAQ (reference sequence). The length of the CDR3 is 17 residues. The V and J ends lost 5 bases and 4 bases, in that order; junction bases with no gene match: 16. The CDR3 sequence is CASSPGALIQGTTEAFF. CDR3 bases: TGTGCCAGCAGCCCCGGAGCCCTTATACAGGGGACCACTGAAGCTTTCTTT.

The chain carries TRBV9 and TRBJ1-2; possible D gene TRBD1, 6 bases. Trimming shortened V by 0 bases and J by 5 bases, and 14 bases separated the two germline ends. There are 15 residues in the CDR3. Looked up from germline, CDR1 is SGDLS and CDR2 is YYNGEE. The CDR3 DNA follows: TGTGCCAGCAGCGTAGTCCCAGGGGAGGGGTATGGCTACACCTTC. As protein: CASSVVPGEGYGYTF.